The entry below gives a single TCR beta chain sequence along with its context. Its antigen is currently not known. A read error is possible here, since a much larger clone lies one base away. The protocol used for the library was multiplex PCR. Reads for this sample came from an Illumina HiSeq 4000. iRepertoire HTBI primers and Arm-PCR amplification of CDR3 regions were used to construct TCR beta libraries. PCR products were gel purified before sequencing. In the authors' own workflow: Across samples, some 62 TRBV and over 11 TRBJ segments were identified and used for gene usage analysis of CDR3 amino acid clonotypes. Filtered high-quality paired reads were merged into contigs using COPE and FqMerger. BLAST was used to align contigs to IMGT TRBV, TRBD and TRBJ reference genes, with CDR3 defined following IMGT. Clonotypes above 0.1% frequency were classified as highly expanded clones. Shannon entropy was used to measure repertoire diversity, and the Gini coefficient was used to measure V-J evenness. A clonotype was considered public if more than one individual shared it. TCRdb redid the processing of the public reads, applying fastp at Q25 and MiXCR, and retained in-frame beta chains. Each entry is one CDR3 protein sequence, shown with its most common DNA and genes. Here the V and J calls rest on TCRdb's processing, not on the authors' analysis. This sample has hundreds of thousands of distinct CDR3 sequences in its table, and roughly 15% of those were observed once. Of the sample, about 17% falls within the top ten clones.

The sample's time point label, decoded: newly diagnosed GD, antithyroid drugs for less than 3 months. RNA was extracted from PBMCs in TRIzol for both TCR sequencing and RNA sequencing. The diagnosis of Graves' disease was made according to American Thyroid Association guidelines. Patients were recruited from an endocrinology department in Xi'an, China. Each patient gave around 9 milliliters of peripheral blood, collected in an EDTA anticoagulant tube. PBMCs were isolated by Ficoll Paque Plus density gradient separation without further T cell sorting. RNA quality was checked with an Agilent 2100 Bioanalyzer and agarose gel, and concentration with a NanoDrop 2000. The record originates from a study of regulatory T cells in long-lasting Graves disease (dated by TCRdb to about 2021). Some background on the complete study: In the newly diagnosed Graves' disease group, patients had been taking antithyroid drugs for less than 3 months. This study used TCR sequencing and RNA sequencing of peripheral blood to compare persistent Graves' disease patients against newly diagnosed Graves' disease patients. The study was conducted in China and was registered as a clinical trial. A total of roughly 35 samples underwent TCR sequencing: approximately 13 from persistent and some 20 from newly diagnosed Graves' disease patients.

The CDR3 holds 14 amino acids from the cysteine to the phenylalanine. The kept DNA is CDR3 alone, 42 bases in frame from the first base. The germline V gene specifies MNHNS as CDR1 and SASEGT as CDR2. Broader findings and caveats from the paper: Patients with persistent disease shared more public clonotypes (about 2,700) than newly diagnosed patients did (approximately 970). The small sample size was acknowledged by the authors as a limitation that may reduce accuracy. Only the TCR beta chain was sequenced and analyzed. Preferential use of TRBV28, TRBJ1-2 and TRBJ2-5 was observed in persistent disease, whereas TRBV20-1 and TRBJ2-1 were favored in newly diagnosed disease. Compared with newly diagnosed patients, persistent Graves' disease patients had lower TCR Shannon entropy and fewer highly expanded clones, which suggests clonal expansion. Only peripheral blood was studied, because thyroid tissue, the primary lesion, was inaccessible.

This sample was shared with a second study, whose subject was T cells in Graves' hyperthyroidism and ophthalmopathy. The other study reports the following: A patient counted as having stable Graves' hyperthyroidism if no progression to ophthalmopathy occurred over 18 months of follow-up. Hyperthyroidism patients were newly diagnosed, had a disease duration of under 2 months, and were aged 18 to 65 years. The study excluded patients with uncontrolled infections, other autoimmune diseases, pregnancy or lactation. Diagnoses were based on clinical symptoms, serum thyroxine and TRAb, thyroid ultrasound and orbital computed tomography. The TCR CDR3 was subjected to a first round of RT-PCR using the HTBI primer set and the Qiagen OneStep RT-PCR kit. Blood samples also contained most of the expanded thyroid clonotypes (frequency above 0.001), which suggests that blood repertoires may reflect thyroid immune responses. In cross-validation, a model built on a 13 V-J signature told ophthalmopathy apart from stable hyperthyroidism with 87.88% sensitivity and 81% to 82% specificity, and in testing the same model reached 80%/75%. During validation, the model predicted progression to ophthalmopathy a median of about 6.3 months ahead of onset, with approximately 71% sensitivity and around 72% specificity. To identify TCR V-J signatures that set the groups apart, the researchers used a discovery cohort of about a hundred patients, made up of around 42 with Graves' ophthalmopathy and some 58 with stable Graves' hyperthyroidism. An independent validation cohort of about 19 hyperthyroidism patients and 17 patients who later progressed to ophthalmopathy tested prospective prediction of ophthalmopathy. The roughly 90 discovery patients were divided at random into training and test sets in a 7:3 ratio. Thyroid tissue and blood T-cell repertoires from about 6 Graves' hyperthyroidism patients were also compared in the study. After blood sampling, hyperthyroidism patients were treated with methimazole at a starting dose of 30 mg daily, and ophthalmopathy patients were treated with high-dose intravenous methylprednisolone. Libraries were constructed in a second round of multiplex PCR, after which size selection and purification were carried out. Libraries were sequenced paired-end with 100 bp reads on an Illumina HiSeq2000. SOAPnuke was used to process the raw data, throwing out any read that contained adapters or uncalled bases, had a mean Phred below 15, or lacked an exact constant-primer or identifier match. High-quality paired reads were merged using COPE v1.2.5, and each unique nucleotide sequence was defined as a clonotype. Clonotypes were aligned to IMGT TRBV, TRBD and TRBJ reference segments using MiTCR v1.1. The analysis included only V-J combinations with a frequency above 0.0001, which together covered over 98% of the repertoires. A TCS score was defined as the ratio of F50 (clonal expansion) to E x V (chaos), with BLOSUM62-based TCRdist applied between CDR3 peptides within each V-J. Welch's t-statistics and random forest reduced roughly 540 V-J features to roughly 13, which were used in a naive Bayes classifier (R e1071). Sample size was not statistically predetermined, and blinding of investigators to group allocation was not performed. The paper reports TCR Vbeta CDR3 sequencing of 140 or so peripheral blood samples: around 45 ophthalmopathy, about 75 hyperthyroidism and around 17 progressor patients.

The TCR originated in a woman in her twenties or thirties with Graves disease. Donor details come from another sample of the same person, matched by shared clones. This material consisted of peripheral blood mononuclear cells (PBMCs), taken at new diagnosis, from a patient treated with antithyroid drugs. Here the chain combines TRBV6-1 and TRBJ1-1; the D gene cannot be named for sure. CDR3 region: CVSRTGNMNTEAFF. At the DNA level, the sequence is TGTGTCAGCAGGACCGGGAATATGAACACTGAAGCTTTCTTT.